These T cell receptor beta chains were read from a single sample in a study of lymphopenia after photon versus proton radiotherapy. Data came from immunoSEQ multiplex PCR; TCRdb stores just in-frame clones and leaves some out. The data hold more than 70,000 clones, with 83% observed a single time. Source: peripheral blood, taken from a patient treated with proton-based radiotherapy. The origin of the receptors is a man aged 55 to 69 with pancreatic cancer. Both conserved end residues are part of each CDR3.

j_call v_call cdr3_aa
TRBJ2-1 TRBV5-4 CASSLAGGNEQFF
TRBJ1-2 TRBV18 CASSPQTGNYGYTF
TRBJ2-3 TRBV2 CASSEGLAASTDTQYF
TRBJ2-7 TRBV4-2 CASSSGAYEQYF
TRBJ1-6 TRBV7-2 CASSLLGVSHSPLHF
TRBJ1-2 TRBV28 CASTGMGVVYGYTF
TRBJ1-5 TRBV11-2 CASSRRPDLGNQPQHF
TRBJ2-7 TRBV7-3 CASSRTGQYEQYF
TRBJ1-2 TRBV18 CASSPLDRQEAGYTF
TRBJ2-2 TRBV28 CASSLYQGRHTGELFF
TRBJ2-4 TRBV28 CASSRGQESARNIQYF
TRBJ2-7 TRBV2 CAIKGGQVGYEQYF
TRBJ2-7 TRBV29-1 CSVEGTGAYEQYF
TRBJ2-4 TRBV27 CASRPDGFQNIQYF
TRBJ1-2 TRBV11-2 CASSLDVRGSGYTF
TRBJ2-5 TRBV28 CASSPSGTGRSETQYF
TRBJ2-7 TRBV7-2 CASSLDQDLEQYF
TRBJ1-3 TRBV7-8 CASSPPPKTGGLRNTIYF